A single sample is the source of the 6 T cell receptor beta chains below, sequenced in a study of metastatic and nonmetastatic thyroid tumors (dated by TCRdb to about 2020). Library construction relied on PCR. TCRdb names Illumina HiSeq 4000 as the instrument used. In TCRdb, the public reads were trimmed at Q25 with fastp and aligned with MiXCR, with productive beta chains retained. Within this sample are around 15,000 clones, with around a fifth of them counted one time only. The top ten constitute 20% to 25% of the sample. None of the patients had been given any treatment before thyroid surgery. Specimen: adjacent normal tissue. These receptors were taken from a female donor with papillary thyroid cancer or a benign thyroid nodule (not recorded which). Some clones in this sample may be carry-over from other donors' samples.

V usage is TRBV6-1 and J usage is TRBJ1-2; TRBD1 is a possible D gene (5 bases). In germline, CDR1 is MNHNS, CDR2 SASEGT. The CDR3 is made up of 14 amino acids. V lost 6 bases and J lost 8, with 19 bases in between. The CDR3, as DNA: TGTGCCAGCAGGACCCAATCGGGGCTATGGGGCTACACCTTC. Protein: CASRTQSGLWGYTF.

The chain joins TRBV19 to TRBJ1-1; possible D gene TRBD1, 5 bases. This CDR3 has 14 amino acids. Germline assignment: CDR1 LNHDA and CDR2 SQIVND (reference sequence). Trimming took off 5 bases at V and 0 bases at J, with 10 bases between the two ends. DNA for the CDR3: TGTGCCAGTAGTTTGGGACCCATGAACACTGAAGCTTTCTTT. It translates to CASSLGPMNTEAFF. Variable domain in full (rest from reference TRBV19 and TRBJ1-1): DGGITQSPKYLFRKEGQNVTLSCEQNLNHDAMYWYRQDPGQGLRLIYYSQIVNDFQKGDIAEGYSVSREKKESFPLTVTSAQKNPTAFYLCASSLGPMNTEAFFGQGTRLTVV.

Only a few counts were recorded for this clone. The J gene is TRBJ1-2, the V gene TRBV28; 10 bases line up with TRBD1. The germline V gene encodes CDR1 MDHEN and CDR2 SYDVKM. Losses at the gene ends were 2 bases for V and 8 bases for J; bases not matched to a gene: 8. The CDR3 totals 15 residues. This chain's CDR3 is CASSLGGQGISGYTF. The CDR3 DNA reads as TGTGCCAGCAGTTTAGGGGGACAGGGGATAAGCGGCTACACCTTC.

This clone showed up many times. The CDR3: CASSQELQGRNNEQFF. The CDR3 DNA is TGTGCCAGCAGCCAAGAGCTACAGGGAAGGAACAATGAGCAGTTCTTC. The chain links TRBV4-2 to TRBJ2-1; tentatively, D is TRBD1 (6 bases). The V and J ends lost 0 bases and 5 bases respectively, with 14 bases between them. CDR1 is LGHNA and CDR2 is YNFKEQ in the germline V gene. The CDR3 contains 16 residues.

This clone was seen ten or more times. The genes are TRBV28 and TRBJ1-6; no clear D. With 4 bases removed from V and 6 bases from J, the gap between germline ends came to 16 bases. The CDR3 is 16 residues long. Germline-derived CDR1 and CDR2 are MDHEN and SYDVKM. The CDR3 protein is CASSSPAITANSPLHF. The DNA of the CDR3 is TGTGCCAGCAGTTCCCCCGCTATTACGGCTAATTCACCCCTCCACTTT.

The J gene is TRBJ1-3, the V gene TRBV11-1; D unclear. V was cut by 3 bases and J by 0 bases, with 21 bases left in between. In germline, CDR1 is SGHAT, CDR2 FQDESV (reference sequence). The CDR3 has 19 amino acids. CDR3 in amino acids: CASSLNWFEGPNSGNTIYF. CDR3 sequence (DNA): TGTGCCAGCAGCTTGAATTGGTTTGAAGGACCAAACTCTGGAAACACCATATATTTT.